A selection of T cell receptor beta chains follows, all from one sample in a study of blood T cell repertoires in COVID-19. The table came from immunoSEQ multiplex PCR; TCRdb's copy has only in-frame clones and leaves some out. The profile shows some 120,000 clones, around 87% of them singletons. The sequencing input was peripheral blood. The origin of the receptors is a woman aged 60-75 years with acute or convalescent COVID-19. Each CDR3 is given with its conserved first and last residue. Fields, in order: J gene, D gene, clone size, V gene, CDR3 DNA, CDR3 protein. D genes are given only for firm matches. For some rows the clone size is stated as once, few or many, or as a class when expanded; others skip it.

J: TRBJ2-7
D: NA
size: NA
V: TRBV19
DNA: TGTGCCAGTAGTTCGGGACTGACCTACGAGCAGTACTTC
CDR3: CASSSGLTYEQYF

J: TRBJ1-3
D: NA
size: once
V: TRBV7-2
DNA: TGTGCCAGCAGCTACCGACGGGGATCTGGAAACACCATATATTTT
CDR3: CASSYRRGSGNTIYF

J: TRBJ1-6
D: TRBD1
size: once
V: TRBV5-8
DNA: TGTGCCAGCAGCCCCGGGACAGGCCGTCAATTTTCACCCCTCCACTTT
CDR3: CASSPGTGRQFSPLHF

J: TRBJ2-7
D: TRBD2
size: NA
V: TRBV5-8
DNA: TGTGCCAGCAGCTTGGAGGGACTAGCGGCCTACGAGCAGTACTTC
CDR3: CASSLEGLAAYEQYF

J: TRBJ2-3
D: NA
size: NA
V: TRBV6-1
DNA: TGTGCCAGCAGTGATCTCCAACATCCTACAGATACGCAGTATTTT
CDR3: CASSDLQHPTDTQYF

J: TRBJ2-3
D: NA
size: NA
V: TRBV3-1/TRBV3-2
DNA: TGTGCCAGCAGTACTAGTGGGGATACGCAGTATTTT
CDR3: CASSTSGDTQYF

J: TRBJ1-1
D: NA
size: NA
V: TRBV6-1
DNA: TGTGCCAGCAGTGAACGGGTAGAAGCTTTCTTT
CDR3: CASSERVEAFF

J: TRBJ1-2
D: NA
size: NA
V: TRBV28
DNA: TGTGCCAGCAGTTTGTCTTCCCCTGCGAACTATGGCTACACCTTC
CDR3: CASSLSSPANYGYTF

J: TRBJ2-1
D: NA
size: NA
V: TRBV19
DNA: TGTGCCAGTAGTGCCAGGACAGCGAATAACTACAATGAGCAGTTCTTC
CDR3: CASSARTANNYNEQFF

J: TRBJ1-1
D: NA
size: NA
V: TRBV7-9
DNA: TGTGCCAGCAGCTCTGTCGGGTGGGACACTGAAGCTTTCTTT
CDR3: CASSSVGWDTEAFF

J: TRBJ1-6
D: TRBD1
size: once
V: TRBV30
DNA: TGTGCCTGGAGTGTAGACAGGGGATCACCCCTCCACTTT
CDR3: CAWSVDRGSPLHF

J: TRBJ2-1
D: TRBD2
size: NA
V: TRBV3-1/TRBV3-2
DNA: TGTGCCAGCAGCCCAGGGACTAGCGGGTCGCTCGGATGGCAGTTCTTC
CDR3: CASSPGTSGSLGWQFF

J: TRBJ2-7
D: TRBD1
size: NA
V: TRBV11-2
DNA: TGTGCCAGCAGCCCTAGACAGGGATCAGACGAGCAGTACTTC
CDR3: CASSPRQGSDEQYF

J: TRBJ1-2
D: TRBD1
size: NA
V: TRBV3-1/TRBV3-2
DNA: TGTGCCAGCAGCCAGGGACAGTACTATGGCTACACCTTC
CDR3: CASSQGQYYGYTF

J: TRBJ2-3
D: TRBD1
size: NA
V: TRBV27
DNA: TGTGCCAGCAGTCGCGGGACAGGGATTGACGGCACAGATACGCAGTATTTT
CDR3: CASSRGTGIDGTDTQYF

J: TRBJ2-5
D: NA
size: once
V: TRBV5-4
DNA: TGTGCCAGCAGCTTGGGGCCTACAGGAGAAGAGACCCAGTACTTC
CDR3: CASSLGPTGEETQYF

J: TRBJ2-1
D: NA
size: NA
V: TRBV14
DNA: TGTGCCAGCAGCCAAGAGGTTCCAGGGGTTGGTGAGCAGTTCTTC
CDR3: CASSQEVPGVGEQFF

J: TRBJ2-2
D: TRBD2
size: NA
V: TRBV3-1/TRBV3-2
DNA: TGTGCCAGCAGCCAAGGTACTAGCGGGAACACCGGGGAGCTGTTTTTT
CDR3: CASSQGTSGNTGELFF

J: TRBJ1-2
D: NA
size: NA
V: TRBV6-5
DNA: TGTGCCAGCAGTTGGGCAGGGCGGACGGGCGGCTACACCTTC
CDR3: CASSWAGRTGGYTF

J: TRBJ1-1
D: NA
size: NA
V: TRBV19
DNA: TGTGCCAGTAGTATCGAGTGGGGGGGACGGAACACTGAAGCTTTCTTT
CDR3: CASSIEWGGRNTEAFF

J: TRBJ1-1
D: NA
size: NA
V: TRBV7-2
DNA: TGTGCCAGCAGCTTATCCCCGCGGGGGGCGAACACTGAAGCTTTCTTT
CDR3: CASSLSPRGANTEAFF

J: TRBJ2-4
D: NA
size: NA
V: TRBV3-1/TRBV3-2
DNA: TGTGCCAGCAGTGAACCCGGGATTTCTAAAAACATTCAGTACTTC
CDR3: CASSEPGISKNIQYF

J: TRBJ1-1
D: NA
size: NA
V: TRBV3-1/TRBV3-2
DNA: TGTGCCAGCAGCCAAGATGGGCAGCTTGAAGCTTTCTTT
CDR3: CASSQDGQLEAFF

J: TRBJ1-1
D: NA
size: NA
V: TRBV19
DNA: TGTGCCAGTAGAGTGGAGGGGGGGAGGAACACTGAAGCTTTCTTT
CDR3: CASRVEGGRNTEAFF

J: TRBJ1-1
D: TRBD1
size: NA
V: TRBV6-6
DNA: TGTGCCAGCGGCACAGGGGCAGGAGAAGAAGCTTTCTTT
CDR3: CASGTGAGEEAFF

J: TRBJ1-2
D: NA
size: few
V: TRBV5-1
DNA: TGCGCCAGCAGCCATGACAGTAGAACTACGACAAGCACCTTC
CDR3: CASSHDSRTTTSTF

J: TRBJ1-6
D: NA
size: NA
V: TRBV6-5
DNA: TGTGCCAGCACCCTGAATCGACAGGTTAATTCACCCCTCCACTTT
CDR3: CASTLNRQVNSPLHF

J: TRBJ2-1
D: NA
size: NA
V: TRBV2
DNA: TGTGCCAGCAGTACACAGGGGGGGAGCTACAATGAGCAGTTCTTC
CDR3: CASSTQGGSYNEQFF